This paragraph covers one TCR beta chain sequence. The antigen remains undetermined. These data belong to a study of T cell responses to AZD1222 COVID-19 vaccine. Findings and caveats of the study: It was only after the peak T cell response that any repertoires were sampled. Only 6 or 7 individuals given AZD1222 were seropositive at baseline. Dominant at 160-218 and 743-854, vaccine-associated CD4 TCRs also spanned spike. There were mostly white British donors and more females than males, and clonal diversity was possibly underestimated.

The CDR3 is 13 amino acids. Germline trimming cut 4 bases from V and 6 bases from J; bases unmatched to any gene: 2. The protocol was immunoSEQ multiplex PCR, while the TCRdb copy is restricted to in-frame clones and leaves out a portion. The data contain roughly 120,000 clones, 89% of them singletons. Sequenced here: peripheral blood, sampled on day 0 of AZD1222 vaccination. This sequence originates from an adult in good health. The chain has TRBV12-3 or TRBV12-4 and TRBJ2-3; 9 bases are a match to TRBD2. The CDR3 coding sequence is TGTGCCAGCAGTTCTAGCGGGGAGGATACGCAGTATTTT. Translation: CASSSSGEDTQYF.